This is a list of T cell receptor beta chains from one sample in a study of shared clonotypes between healthy human individuals. The table came from immunoSEQ multiplex PCR; TCRdb's copy has only in-frame clones and leaves some out. The repertoire includes about 300,000 clones, approximately 74% of them detected once, and 10% sits in the top ten. Input material: memory CD4+ T cells sorted from blood. The receptors stem from a young man in good health. The CDR3 runs from the conserved cysteine through the conserved F or W.

TRBJ2-1	TRBV5-6	CASSSTPDSRYNEQFF
TRBJ2-7	TRBV28	CASSFWREAMSF
TRBJ1-2	TRBV6-5	CASSKGIQDYGYTF
TRBJ2-5	TRBV2	CASSASLSQETQYF
TRBJ2-1	TRBV6-1	CASSVAGGQFF
TRBJ2-5	TRBV7-2	CASSTLITRRADQYF
TRBJ2-2	TRBV29-1	CSALRRANTGELFF
TRBJ1-1	TRBV18	CASSSTDLSEAFF
TRBJ1-1	TRBV2	CASSEVGTEAFF
TRBJ2-2	TRBV29-1	CSVQGARTGELFF
TRBJ1-5	TRBV6-6	CASGSGINQPQHF
TRBJ1-3	TRBV10-3	CAISMDGPLSGNTIYF
TRBJ2-1	TRBV19	CASSGGTSGRVNEQFF
TRBJ2-3	TRBV6-1	CASSGPGLASGINTDTQYF
TRBJ2-3	TRBV6-6	CASRQTSFEGDTQYF
TRBJ1-2	TRBV10-3	CAISEATGYGYTF
TRBJ2-5	TRBV29-1	CSVVWQEAFSETQYF
TRBJ2-7	TRBV25-1	CASSANRDRRAYEQYF
TRBJ2-1	TRBV11-2	CASSLASRLASPYNEQFF
TRBJ1-1	TRBV7-9	CASSLRSGSNTEAFF
TRBJ2-7	TRBV2	CASSTAGPSYEQYF
TRBJ2-2	TRBV10-3	CAISAGLAAGELFF
TRBJ2-2	TRBV13	CASSLTLAGTSGPGELFF
TRBJ2-3	TRBV18	CASSPPGLAGTSTDTQYF
TRBJ1-5	TRBV2	CASSADRTGQPQHF
TRBJ2-3	TRBV19	CASSEVGGTDTQYF
TRBJ2-1	TRBV5-4	CASSLYGNSNEQFF
TRBJ2-7	TRBV19	CASSMWGSSYEQYF
TRBJ2-7	TRBV6-1	CASRLGALEQYF
TRBJ2-2	TRBV28	CASRPPRTGELFF
TRBJ2-3	TRBV29-1	CSTSPTQGRTDTQYF
TRBJ2-7	TRBV5-6	CASSPRGASEQYF
TRBJ1-4	TRBV6-5	CASSRAGRFAEKLFF